This T cell receptor (beta chain) is drawn from a study of CD8+ T cells in alopecia areata. Study background: A regimen of oral tofacitinib, 5 to 10 mg twice daily, was given to treated patients. Study-wide points: Scalp and blood retained many expanded lesional clones during tofacitinib.

This clone was detected only a few times. Its antigen remains unknown. Germline CDR1 and CDR2: SQVTM and ANQGSEA. The CDR3 consists of 15 residues. The V and J ends lost 6 bases and 1 base, in that order; junction bases with no gene match: 6. The treatment denotes: oral pan-JAK inhibitor, 5-10 mg twice daily. Those with alopecia areata gave lesional scalp punch biopsies and peripheral blood. cDNA serving as the sequencing template came from extracted, reverse transcribed RNA. The method was immunoSEQ multiplex PCR; TCRdb's version includes in-frame clones alone and lacks a portion of them. The sample holds approximately 90,000 clones, about 70% seen once.

The sequence came from a human donor with alopecia areata. Specimen: CD8+ T cells sorted from blood, collected around week 44, from a patient treated with tofacitinib. The chain uses TRBV29-1 and TRBJ1-1; 12 positions match TRBD1. The CDR3 region has the DNA TGCAGCGTGCCGGGACAGGGGGCGGGGAACACTGAAGCTTTCTTT. Its protein is CSVPGQGAGNTEAFF.